The rows below give T cell receptor beta chains drawn from one sample of a study of OX40 agonist ivuxolimab in advanced cancers. Data came from immunoSEQ multiplex PCR; TCRdb stores just in-frame clones and leaves some out. The sample consists of roughly 68,000 clones, approximately 90% of them appearing once. The input for sequencing was CD4+ or CD8+ T cells sorted from blood, taken in a trial of the OX40 agonist ivuxolimab. The receptors originated from an adult with an advanced solid tumor such as melanoma, head and neck, liver or kidney cancer. Each CDR3 is given with its conserved first and last residue. D genes are given only for firm matches. The listing skips clone size in some rows; elsewhere it reads once, few, many or a size class.

TGTGCCACCAGCAGAGATTACACAGGATGGTCACCCCTCCACTTT,CATSRDYTGWSPLHF,once,TRBJ1-6,.,TRBV15
TGCGCCAGCAGTTTGGGAAGGTCCTACAATGAGCAGTTCTTC,CASSLGRSYNEQFF,few,TRBJ2-1,.,TRBV10-2
TGTGCCCCCAAAGCCCCGGGGGGCTCGCCCGATACGCAGTATTTT,CAPKAPGGSPDTQYF,.,TRBJ2-3,.,TRBV21-1
TGTGCCAGCAGTTTACAGTATAGCAATCAGCCCCAGCATTTT,CASSLQYSNQPQHF,.,TRBJ1-5,.,TRBV28
TGCGCCAGCAGCCACACCAATTCACCCCTCCACTTT,CASSHTNSPLHF,.,TRBJ1-6,.,TRBV4-1
TGTGCCAGCAGTTTCAATTTAGGGGCCAAGGCAGATACGCAGTATTTT,CASSFNLGAKADTQYF,.,TRBJ2-3,.,TRBV27
TGTGCCAGCAGTTATTTAGGGACCCCACAAGAGACCCAGTACTTC,CASSYLGTPQETQYF,.,TRBJ2-5,.,TRBV7-6
TGTGCCAGCAGTTCGGACAGCAATCAGCCCCAGCATTTT,CASSSDSNQPQHF,.,TRBJ1-5,.,TRBV27
TGTGCCAGTAAGAGAAGGTTTTGGTACCAAGAGACCCAGTACTTC,CASKRRFWYQETQYF,once,TRBJ2-5,.,TRBV19
TGCAGCGTTGCTCCTGGGTTGTGGCGGACTAGCGAAGGAGATACGCAGTATTTT,CSVAPGLWRTSEGDTQYF,few,TRBJ2-3,TRBD2,TRBV29-1
TGTGCCAGCAGTGAATACAGTTATAGCAATCAGCCCCAGCATTTT,CASSEYSYSNQPQHF,medium-sized,TRBJ1-5,.,TRBV2
TGTGCCAGCAGTTTTTTGCGGACCTACGAGCAGTACTTC,CASSFLRTYEQYF,.,TRBJ2-7,.,TRBV6-1
TGTGCCAGCAGCCTCAGGACTAGCGGGGGGCCCTCCTACAATGAGCAGTTCTTC,CASSLRTSGGPSYNEQFF,.,TRBJ2-1,TRBD2,TRBV14
TGTGCCACCAGCAGAGATCGTGCGTTGAATAATTCACCCCTCCACTTT,CATSRDRALNNSPLHF,.,TRBJ1-6,.,TRBV15
TGTGCCAGCAGTCCCCGAACATCGATGAACACTGAAGCTTTCTTT,CASSPRTSMNTEAFF,.,TRBJ1-1,.,TRBV27
TGTGCCAGCAGTGCGGACAGGTGGGATGGCTACACCTTC,CASSADRWDGYTF,.,TRBJ1-2,TRBD1,TRBV6-5
TGTGCCAGCAGCTTAAGACTGGGGGAAAAACTGTTTTTT,CASSLRLGEKLFF,.,TRBJ1-4,.,TRBV13
TGTGCCAGCAGTGAAGCCGTGGACGGGTACGAGCAGTACTTC,CASSEAVDGYEQYF,.,TRBJ2-7,.,TRBV6-1
TGTGCCAGCAGTTTACAAGCCAACACTGAAGCTTTCTTT,CASSLQANTEAFF,once,TRBJ1-1,.,TRBV27
TGTGCCAGCAGCACCCACAGAGACGAGCAGTACTTC,CASSTHRDEQYF,.,TRBJ2-7,.,TRBV11-2
TGCGCCAGCAGCCAAGTTTTTACTAGGGCGGGCCCCTTC,CASSQVFTRAGPF,once,TRBJ1-2,.,TRBV4-1
TGCGCCAGCAGCTTGGTATCACGCGCTGAAGCTTTCTTT,CASSLVSRAEAFF,.,TRBJ1-1,.,TRBV5-1
TGCGCCAGCAGTGAACTAGCGGGAGGCCAGCACAATGAGCAGTTCTTC,CASSELAGGQHNEQFF,.,TRBJ2-1,TRBD2,TRBV10-1
TGTGCCAGCAGCTTAGGCATCTACGAGCAGTACTTC,CASSLGIYEQYF,.,TRBJ2-7,.,TRBV11-2
TGTGCCACCGGGGGCCCAGCGGGGGGCTACAATGAGCAGTTCTTC,CATGGPAGGYNEQFF,.,TRBJ2-1,TRBD2,TRBV27
TGTGCCTGCAAGTGGGGCGGGAGGGCCGGTGAGCAGTTCTTC,CACKWGGRAGEQFF,.,TRBJ2-1,TRBD2,TRBV30
TGTGCCAGCAGCTTATTCAGTAACAATCAGCCCCAGCATTTT,CASSLFSNNQPQHF,.,TRBJ1-5,.,TRBV7-2
TGTGCCAGTAGTATAGCAGGGGGGAACACTGAAGCTTTCTTT,CASSIAGGNTEAFF,.,TRBJ1-1,TRBD1,TRBV19
TGTGCCAGCAGCTGGGGTACGAGCACTGAAGCTTTCTTT,CASSWGTSTEAFF,.,TRBJ1-1,.,TRBV5-6
TGTGCCAGCAGCTTATCAGCCAGCTCCTATAATTCACCCCTCCACTTT,CASSLSASSYNSPLHF,.,TRBJ1-6,.,TRBV7-3
TGCGCCAGCAGCTACCCCAGGGAGGATGAGCAGTTCTTC,CASSYPREDEQFF,.,TRBJ2-1,.,TRBV5-1
TGCGCCAGCAGCTTGGCGACTCTGTTGGGGCAAGAGACCCAGTACTTC,CASSLATLLGQETQYF,.,TRBJ2-5,.,TRBV5-1
TGTGCCAGCAGCGTAGCCGGGGTCACAGATACGCAGTATTTT,CASSVAGVTDTQYF,once,TRBJ2-3,.,TRBV9
TGTGCCAGCAGAGACACAGGGGTCCCCTACGAGCAGTACTTC,CASRDTGVPYEQYF,.,TRBJ2-7,TRBD1,TRBV6-1
TGTGCCAGCAGCTACAGGGGAACTAACTATGGCTACACCTTC,CASSYRGTNYGYTF,once,TRBJ1-2,TRBD1,TRBV27
TGTGCCAGCAGCCTGCCTAGACAGAGACCCTACGAGCAGTACTTC,CASSLPRQRPYEQYF,.,TRBJ2-7,.,TRBV28
TGTGCCATCAGTGACCGGGACAGCGTCCAGGAGACTGAAGCTTTCTTT,CAISDRDSVQETEAFF,many,TRBJ1-1,TRBD1,TRBV10-3
TGCAGCGTTGAAGCCACCAGGGAAGCCTCATCTGGAAACACCATATATTTT,CSVEATREASSGNTIYF,once,TRBJ1-3,.,TRBV29-1
TGTGCCAGTAGTATTATAGACGCGAGCAATCAGCCCCAGCATTTT,CASSIIDASNQPQHF,.,TRBJ1-5,.,TRBV19
TGCGCCAGCAGCCTCCGGACAGCTATGGCCGGGGAGCTGTTTTTT,CASSLRTAMAGELFF,once,TRBJ2-2,.,TRBV4-1
TGTGCCAGCAGTGAGGGGTTTGGAGGGGAGCTGTTTTTT,CASSEGFGGELFF,few,TRBJ2-2,.,TRBV2
TGTGCCAGCAGCTTAGCCCCCGGGAGCGAAGATACGCAGTATTTT,CASSLAPGSEDTQYF,.,TRBJ2-3,.,TRBV7-8
TGTGCCAGCAGCTTAGGGCCCTTGACAGGGGACTACGAGCAGTACTTC,CASSLGPLTGDYEQYF,.,TRBJ2-7,TRBD1,TRBV11-2
TGTGCCAGCAGCGACCTCTCGCGGGGGATCACCGGGGAGCTGTTTTTT,CASSDLSRGITGELFF,once,TRBJ2-2,TRBD2,TRBV7-9
TGTGCCAGCAGTCACAACAATGAGCAGTTCTTC,CASSHNNEQFF,.,TRBJ2-1,.,TRBV7-9
TGTGCCAGCAGCTCGGCTCCGCAGAGCTCCTACGAGCAGTACTTC,CASSSAPQSSYEQYF,few,TRBJ2-7,.,TRBV7-8
TGTGCCAGCAGCAAAGTAGGTGGACAGAGAGACCAAGAGACCCAGTACTTC,CASSKVGGQRDQETQYF,.,TRBJ2-5,.,TRBV21-1
TGTGCCAGCAGGCCTAGCGGGAAATCCTACAATGAGCAGTTCTTC,CASRPSGKSYNEQFF,once,TRBJ2-1,TRBD2,TRBV11-2
TGTGCCAGCAGTTACGGTCACAGCCCCGATGGCTACACCTTC,CASSYGHSPDGYTF,.,TRBJ1-2,.,TRBV27
TGTGCCAGTACGGAACCCGGACAGCCCCTCCACTTT,CASTEPGQPLHF,few,TRBJ1-6,.,TRBV6-1
TGTGCCAGCAGCGCACCCCGAGGGCACAATGAGCAGTTCTTC,CASSAPRGHNEQFF,.,TRBJ2-1,.,TRBV7-9
TGCGCCAGCAGCCAAGAGGACAGGGGTAACTACGAGCAGTACTTC,CASSQEDRGNYEQYF,once,TRBJ2-7,TRBD1,TRBV4-1
TGCGCCAGCAGTGAGTCTGTTAGCGGGGGTACCCCCTACAATGAGCAGTTCTTC,CASSESVSGGTPYNEQFF,.,TRBJ2-1,TRBD2,TRBV10-2
TGTGCCAGCACCCTAGACGTGGGAGCGGATTCACCCCTCCACTTT,CASTLDVGADSPLHF,.,TRBJ1-6,.,TRBV11-2
TGCGCCAGCAGCCAAGCAGCGGGAGTATCCCAAAATACGCAGTATTTT,CASSQAAGVSQNTQYF,.,TRBJ2-3,TRBD2,TRBV4-1
TGTGCCACCAGATTTGATTGGGGGACTGAAGCTTTCTTT,CATRFDWGTEAFF,.,TRBJ1-1,.,TRBV15
TGCGCCAGCAGTGTCAGTTTTTACAATGAGCAGTTCTTC,CASSVSFYNEQFF,.,TRBJ2-1,.,TRBV10-1
TGTGCCAGCAGCTTCCTACAGATGAACACTGAAGCTTTCTTT,CASSFLQMNTEAFF,.,TRBJ1-1,.,TRBV5-6
TGTGCCAGCAGCCCCAGGACTAGCGGGAGTAATGAGCAGTTCTTC,CASSPRTSGSNEQFF,.,TRBJ2-1,TRBD2,TRBV5-4